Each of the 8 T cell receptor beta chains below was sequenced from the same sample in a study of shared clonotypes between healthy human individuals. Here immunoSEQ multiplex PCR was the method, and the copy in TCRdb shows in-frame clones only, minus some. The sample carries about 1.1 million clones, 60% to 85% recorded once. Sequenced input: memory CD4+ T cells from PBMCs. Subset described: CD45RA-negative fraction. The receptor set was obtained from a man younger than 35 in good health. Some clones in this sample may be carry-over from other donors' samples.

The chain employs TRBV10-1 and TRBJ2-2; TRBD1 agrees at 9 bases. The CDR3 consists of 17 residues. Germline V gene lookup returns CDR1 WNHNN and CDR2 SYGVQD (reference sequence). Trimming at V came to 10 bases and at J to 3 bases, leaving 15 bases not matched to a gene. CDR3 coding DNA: TGCGCCAACCAAACATTGGGGACAGGGAATGACACCGGGGAGCTGTTTTTT. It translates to CANQTLGTGNDTGELFF.

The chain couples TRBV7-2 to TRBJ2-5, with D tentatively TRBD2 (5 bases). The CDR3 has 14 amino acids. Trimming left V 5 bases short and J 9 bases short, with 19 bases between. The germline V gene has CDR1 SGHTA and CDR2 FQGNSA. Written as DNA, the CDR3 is TGTGCCAGCAGCGTACCAACGGCGCGGGTGGCCCAGTACTTC. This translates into CASSVPTARVAQYF.

DNA of the CDR3: TGTGCCAGCAGCGACAGGGCGGGGACAGATACGCAGTATTTT. It specifies CASSDRAGTDTQYF. The chain is built from TRBV7-9 and TRBJ2-3, with D perhaps matching TRBD1 (7 bases). Germline CDR1 SEHNR, CDR2 FQNEAQ (reference sequence). V lost 5 bases and J 3 bases, leaving 12 bases between the germline ends. The CDR3 contains 14 residues.

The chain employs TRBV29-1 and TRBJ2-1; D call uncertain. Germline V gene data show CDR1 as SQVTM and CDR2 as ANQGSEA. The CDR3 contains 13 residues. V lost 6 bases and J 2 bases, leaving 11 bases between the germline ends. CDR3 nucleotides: TGCAGCGTCCCTGGCGGTGCCTACAATGAGCAGTTCTTC. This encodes CSVPGGAYNEQFF.

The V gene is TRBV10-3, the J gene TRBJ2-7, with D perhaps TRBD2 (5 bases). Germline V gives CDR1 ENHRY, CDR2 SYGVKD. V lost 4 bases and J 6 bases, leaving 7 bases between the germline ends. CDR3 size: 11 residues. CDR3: CAISVTSEQYF. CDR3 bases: TGTGCCATCAGTGTAACTAGCGAGCAGTACTTC.

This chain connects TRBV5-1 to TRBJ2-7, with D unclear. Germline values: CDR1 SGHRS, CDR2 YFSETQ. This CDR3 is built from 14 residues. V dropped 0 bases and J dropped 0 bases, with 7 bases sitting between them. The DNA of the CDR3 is TGCGCCAGCAGCTTGGATCCTCTCTCCTACGAGCAGTACTTC. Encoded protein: CASSLDPLSYEQYF.

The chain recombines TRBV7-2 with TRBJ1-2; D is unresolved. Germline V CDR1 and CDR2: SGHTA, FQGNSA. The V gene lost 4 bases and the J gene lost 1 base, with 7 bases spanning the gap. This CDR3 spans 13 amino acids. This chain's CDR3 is CASSWRDNYGYTF. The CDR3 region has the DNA TGTGCCAGCAGCTGGAGGGATAACTATGGCTACACCTTC.

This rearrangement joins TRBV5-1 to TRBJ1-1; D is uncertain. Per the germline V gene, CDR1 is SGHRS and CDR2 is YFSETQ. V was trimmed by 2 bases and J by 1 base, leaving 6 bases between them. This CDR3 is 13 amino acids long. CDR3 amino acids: CASSFTENTEAFF. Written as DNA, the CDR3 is TGCGCCAGCAGCTTCACGGAGAACACTGAAGCTTTCTTT.